This T cell receptor beta chain was documented in a study of human T cells and chemical hapten exposure. Per germline, CDR1 DFQATT and CDR2 SNEGSKA (reference sequence). Trimming pared 5 bases from V and 0 bases from J, leaving 10 bases between. This CDR3 is 13 amino acids long. Specified time point: patch test 2, 6 weeks after DPC sensitization. Treatment indicated: therapeutic diphenylcyclopropenone sensitization with weekly scalp DPC. TCRdb re-analysed the RACE reads in MiXCR, keeping a single row per CDR3 protein. The table has 360,000 or so distinct CDR3 sequences, roughly 6% seen once. The sequence came from a woman aged 18-29 years with alopecia areata. Some clones in this sample may be carry-over from other donors' samples. This specimen was whole blood, taken in connection with sensitization to the hapten diphenylcyclopropenone (DPC). This chain uses TRBV20-1 with TRBJ1-1; D is possibly TRBD1 (5 bases). The CDR3: CSAPGRMNTEAFF. For the CDR3, the DNA is TGCAGTGCTCCGGGACGGATGAACACTGAAGCTTTCTTT.